This T cell receptor beta chain was sequenced during a study of blood T cell repertoires in COVID-19. The overall study: Sites in the United States, Italy and Spain provided acute and convalescent COVID-19 samples. Sample material is recorded as cDNA or gDNA derived from T cells, B-cell-depleted T cells, or PBMCs.

Original processing methods: Estimation of nucleated cell counts relied on the amplification of reference gene primers. Clones were read by immunoSEQ multiplex PCR, and TCRdb kept only the in-frame ones, dropping some. Clone size and V and J calls were adopted from that table, with D and trimming inferred from the DNA. The sample carries approximately 210,000 clones, roughly 80% recorded once. The TCR was taken from a human donor in a cohort sampled during active COVID-19. Sequencing was done on a sample of peripheral blood.

The DNA of the CDR3 is TGTGCCAGCAGTTACAAGGGGGCGTTCTATGGCTACACCTTC. It codes for CASSYKGAFYGYTF. This chain connects TRBV6-5 to TRBJ1-2; 7 bases match TRBD1. This CDR3 is 14 amino acids long. Germline CDR1 MNHEY, CDR2 SVGAGI. Trimming took 2 bases from V and 4 from J; bases not matched to a gene: 4.